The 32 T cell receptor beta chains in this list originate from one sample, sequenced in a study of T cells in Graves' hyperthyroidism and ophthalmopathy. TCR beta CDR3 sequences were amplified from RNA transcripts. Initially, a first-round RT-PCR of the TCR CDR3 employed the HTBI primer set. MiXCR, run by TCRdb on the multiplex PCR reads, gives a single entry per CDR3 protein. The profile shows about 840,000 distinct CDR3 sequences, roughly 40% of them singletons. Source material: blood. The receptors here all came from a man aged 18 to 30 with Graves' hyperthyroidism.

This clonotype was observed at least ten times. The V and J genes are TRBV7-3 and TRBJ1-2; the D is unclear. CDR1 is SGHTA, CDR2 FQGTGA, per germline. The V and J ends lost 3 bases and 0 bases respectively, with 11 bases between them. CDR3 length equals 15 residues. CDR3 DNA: TGTGCCAGCAGCTTGGCAGCGGGCCCTAACTATGGCTACACCTTC. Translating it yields CASSLAAGPNYGYTF.

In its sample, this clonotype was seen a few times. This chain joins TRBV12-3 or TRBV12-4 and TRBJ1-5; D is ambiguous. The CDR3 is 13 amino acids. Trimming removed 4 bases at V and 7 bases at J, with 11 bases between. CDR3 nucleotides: TGTGCCAGCAGTTACTCGGTGGGCCAGCCCCAGCATTTT. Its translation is CASSYSVGQPQHF.

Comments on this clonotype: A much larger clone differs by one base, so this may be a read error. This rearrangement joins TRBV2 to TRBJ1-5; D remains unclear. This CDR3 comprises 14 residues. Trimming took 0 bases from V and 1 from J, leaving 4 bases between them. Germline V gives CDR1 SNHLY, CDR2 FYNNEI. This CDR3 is CASSEAQSNQPQHF. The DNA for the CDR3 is TGTGCCAGCAGTGAAGCACAGAGCAATCAGCCCCAGCATTTT. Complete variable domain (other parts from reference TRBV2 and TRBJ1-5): EPEVTQTPSHQVTQMGQEVILRCVPISNHLYFYWYRQILGQKVEFLVSFYNNEISEKSEIFDDQFSVERPDGSNFTLKIRSTKLEDSAMYFCASSEAQSNQPQHFGDGTRLSIL.

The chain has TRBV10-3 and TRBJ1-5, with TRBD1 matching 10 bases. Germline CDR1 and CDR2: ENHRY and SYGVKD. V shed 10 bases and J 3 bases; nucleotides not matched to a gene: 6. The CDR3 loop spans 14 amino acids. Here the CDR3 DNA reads TGTGCCACCTGGACAGGGGGGGACAATCAGCCCCAGCATTTT. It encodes CATWTGGDNQPQHF.

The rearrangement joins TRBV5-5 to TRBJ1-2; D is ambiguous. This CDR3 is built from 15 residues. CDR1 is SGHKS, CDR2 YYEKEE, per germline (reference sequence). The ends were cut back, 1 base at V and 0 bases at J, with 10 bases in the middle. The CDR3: CASSLTAYTNYGYTF. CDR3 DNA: TGTGCCAGCAGCTTGACGGCATACACTAACTATGGCTACACCTTC.

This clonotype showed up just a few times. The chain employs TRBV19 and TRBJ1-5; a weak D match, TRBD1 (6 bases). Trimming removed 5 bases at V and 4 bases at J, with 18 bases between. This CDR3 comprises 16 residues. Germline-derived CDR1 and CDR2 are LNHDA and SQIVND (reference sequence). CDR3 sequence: CASSDLDRSLNQPQHF. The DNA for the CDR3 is TGTGCCAGTAGTGACCTTGACAGGTCCTTAAATCAGCCCCAGCATTTT.

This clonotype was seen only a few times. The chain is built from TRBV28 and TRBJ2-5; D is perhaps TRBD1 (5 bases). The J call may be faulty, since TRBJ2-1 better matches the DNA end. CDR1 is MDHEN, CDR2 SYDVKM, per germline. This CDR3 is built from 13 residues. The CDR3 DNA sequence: TGTGCCAGCAGTGACAGCGAATCCGATGAGCAGTTCTTC. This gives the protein CASSDSESDEQFF.

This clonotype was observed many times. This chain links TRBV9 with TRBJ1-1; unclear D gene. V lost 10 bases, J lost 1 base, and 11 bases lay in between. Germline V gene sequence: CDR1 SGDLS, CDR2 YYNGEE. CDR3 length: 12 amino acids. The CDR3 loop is CAPVTRNTEAFF. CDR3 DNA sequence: TGTGCCCCGGTGACGAGGAACACTGAAGCTTTCTTT.

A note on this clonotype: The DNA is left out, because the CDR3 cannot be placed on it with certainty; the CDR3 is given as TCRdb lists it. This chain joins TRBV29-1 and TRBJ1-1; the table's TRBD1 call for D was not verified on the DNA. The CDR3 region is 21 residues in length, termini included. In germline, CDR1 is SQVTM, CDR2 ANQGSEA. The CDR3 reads CSVDPKVNTEAFFGQGTEAFF.

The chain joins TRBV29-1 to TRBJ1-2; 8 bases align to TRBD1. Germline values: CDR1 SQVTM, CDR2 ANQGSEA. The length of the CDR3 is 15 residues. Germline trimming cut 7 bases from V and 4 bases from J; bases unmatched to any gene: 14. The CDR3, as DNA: TGCAGCGCGGAGGAACAGGGGACAGGAACCTATGGCTACACCTTC. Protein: CSAEEQGTGTYGYTF.

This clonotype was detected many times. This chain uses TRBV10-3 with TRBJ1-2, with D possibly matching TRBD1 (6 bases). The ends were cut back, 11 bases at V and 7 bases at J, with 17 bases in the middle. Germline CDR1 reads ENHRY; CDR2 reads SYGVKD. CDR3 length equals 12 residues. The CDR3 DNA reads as TGTGCCGCAACAGGGCCCGACGGTGGCTACACCTTC. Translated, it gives CAATGPDGGYTF.

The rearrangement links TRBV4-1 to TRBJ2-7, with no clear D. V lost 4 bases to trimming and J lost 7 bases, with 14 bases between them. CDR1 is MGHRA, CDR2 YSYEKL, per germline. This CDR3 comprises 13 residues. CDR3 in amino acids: CASSLYPEREQYF. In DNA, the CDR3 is TGCGCCAGCAGCCTGTATCCGGAAAGGGAGCAGTACTTC.

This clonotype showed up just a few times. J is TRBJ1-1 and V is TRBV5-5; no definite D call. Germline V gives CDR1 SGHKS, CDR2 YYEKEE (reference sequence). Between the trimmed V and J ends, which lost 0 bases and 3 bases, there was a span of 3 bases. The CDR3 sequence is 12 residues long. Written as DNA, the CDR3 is TGTGCCAGCAGCTTGGACTACACTGAAGCTTTCTTT. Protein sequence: CASSLDYTEAFF.

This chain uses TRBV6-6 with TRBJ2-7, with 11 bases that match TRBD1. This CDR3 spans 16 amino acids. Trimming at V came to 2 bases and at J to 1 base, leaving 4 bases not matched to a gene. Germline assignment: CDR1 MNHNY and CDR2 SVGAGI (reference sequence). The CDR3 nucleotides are TGTGCCAGCAGTTACCTCGGACAGGGGGCTTCCTACGAGCAGTACTTC. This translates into CASSYLGQGASYEQYF.

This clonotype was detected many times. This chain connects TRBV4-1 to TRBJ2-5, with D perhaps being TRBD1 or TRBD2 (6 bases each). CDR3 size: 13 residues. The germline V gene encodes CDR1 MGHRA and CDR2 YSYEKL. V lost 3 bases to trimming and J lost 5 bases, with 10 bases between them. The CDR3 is CASSQGGTETQYF. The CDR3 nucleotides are TGCGCCAGCAGCCAGGGGGGCACGGAGACCCAGTACTTC.

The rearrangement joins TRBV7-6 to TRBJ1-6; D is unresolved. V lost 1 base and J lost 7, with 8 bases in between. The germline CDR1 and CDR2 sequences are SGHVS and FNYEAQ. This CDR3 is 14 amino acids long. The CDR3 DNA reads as TGTGCCAGCAGCTTAGGGGTACAAAATTCACCCCTCCACTTT. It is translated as CASSLGVQNSPLHF.

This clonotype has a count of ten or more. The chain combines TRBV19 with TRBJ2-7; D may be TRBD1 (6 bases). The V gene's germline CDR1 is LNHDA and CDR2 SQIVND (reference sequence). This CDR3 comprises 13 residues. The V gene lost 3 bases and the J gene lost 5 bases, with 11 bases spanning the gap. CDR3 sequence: CASSMKGVHEQYF. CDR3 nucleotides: TGTGCCAGTAGTATGAAGGGGGTCCACGAGCAGTACTTC. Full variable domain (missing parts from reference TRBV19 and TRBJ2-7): DGGITQSPKYLFRKEGQNVTLSCEQNLNHDAMYWYRQDPGQGLRLIYYSQIVNDFQKGDIAEGYSVSREKKESFPLTVTSAQKNPTAFYLCASSMKGVHEQYFGPGTRLTVT.

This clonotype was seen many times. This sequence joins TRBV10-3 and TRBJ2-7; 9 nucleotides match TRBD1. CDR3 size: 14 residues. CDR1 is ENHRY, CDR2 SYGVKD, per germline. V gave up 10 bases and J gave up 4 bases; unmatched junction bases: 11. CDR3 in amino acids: CATTSIGTGYEQYF. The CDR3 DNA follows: TGTGCCACCACCAGTATCGGGACAGGGTACGAGCAGTACTTC.

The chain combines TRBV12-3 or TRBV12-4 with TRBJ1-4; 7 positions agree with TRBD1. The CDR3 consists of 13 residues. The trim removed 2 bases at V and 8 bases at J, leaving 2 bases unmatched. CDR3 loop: CASSLWDREKLFF. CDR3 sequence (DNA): TGTGCCAGCAGTTTATGGGACAGAGAAAAACTGTTTTTT.

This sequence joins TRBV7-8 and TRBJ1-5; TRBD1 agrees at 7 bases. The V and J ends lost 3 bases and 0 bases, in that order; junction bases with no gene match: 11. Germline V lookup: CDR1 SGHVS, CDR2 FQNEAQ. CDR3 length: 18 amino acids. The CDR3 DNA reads TGTGCCAGCAGCTTCTCGTCCGGGACAGACCTTAGCAATCAGCCCCAGCATTTT. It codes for CASSFSSGTDLSNQPQHF.

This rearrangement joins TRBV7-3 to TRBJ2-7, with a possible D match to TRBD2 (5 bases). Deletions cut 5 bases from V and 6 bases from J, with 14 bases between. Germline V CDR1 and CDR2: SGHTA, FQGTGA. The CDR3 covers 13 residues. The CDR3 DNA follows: TGTGCCAGCAGCCTAATCGGGGATGGCGAGCAGTACTTC. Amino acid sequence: CASSLIGDGEQYF.

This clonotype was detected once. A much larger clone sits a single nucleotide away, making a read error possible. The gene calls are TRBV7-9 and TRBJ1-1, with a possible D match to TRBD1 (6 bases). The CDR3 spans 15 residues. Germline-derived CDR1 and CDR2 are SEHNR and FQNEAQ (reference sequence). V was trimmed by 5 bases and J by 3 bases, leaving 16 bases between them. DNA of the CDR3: TGTGCCAGCAGCGTACACCCCCAGGGGTACACTGAAGCTTTCTTT. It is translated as CASSVHPQGYTEAFF. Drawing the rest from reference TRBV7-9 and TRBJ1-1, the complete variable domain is DTGVSQNPRHKITKRGQNVTFRCDPISEHNRLYWYRQTLGQGPEFLTYFQNEAQLEKSRLLSDRFSAERPKGSFSTLEIQRTEQGDSAMYLCASSVHPQGYTEAFFGQGTRLTVV.

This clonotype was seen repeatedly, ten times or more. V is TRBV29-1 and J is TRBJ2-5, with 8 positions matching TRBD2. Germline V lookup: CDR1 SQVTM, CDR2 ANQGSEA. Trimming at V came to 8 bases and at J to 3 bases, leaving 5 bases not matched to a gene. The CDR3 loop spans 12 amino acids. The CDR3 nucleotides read TGCAGCTTCTCGGGGGGGGAAGAGACCCAGTACTTC. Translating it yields CSFSGGEETQYF.

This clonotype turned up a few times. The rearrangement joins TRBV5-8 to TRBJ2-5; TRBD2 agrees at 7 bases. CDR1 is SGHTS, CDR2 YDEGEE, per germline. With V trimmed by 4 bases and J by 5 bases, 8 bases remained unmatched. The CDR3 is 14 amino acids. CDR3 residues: CASSPIGGTETQYF. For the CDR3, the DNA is TGTGCCAGCAGCCCTATCGGGGGGACGGAGACCCAGTACTTC. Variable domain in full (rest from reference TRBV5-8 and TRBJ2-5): EAGVTQSPTHLIKTRGQQATLRCSPISGHTSVYWYQQALGLGLQFLLWYDEGEERNRGNFPPRFSGRQFPNYSSELNVNALELEDSALYLCASSPIGGTETQYFGPGTRLLVL.

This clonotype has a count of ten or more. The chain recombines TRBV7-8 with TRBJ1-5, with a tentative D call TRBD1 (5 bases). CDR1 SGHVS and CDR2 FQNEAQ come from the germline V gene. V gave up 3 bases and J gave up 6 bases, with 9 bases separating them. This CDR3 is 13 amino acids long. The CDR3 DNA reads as TGTGCCAGCAGCTTCCAGGGCGGTCAGCCCCAGCATTTT. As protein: CASSFQGGQPQHF.

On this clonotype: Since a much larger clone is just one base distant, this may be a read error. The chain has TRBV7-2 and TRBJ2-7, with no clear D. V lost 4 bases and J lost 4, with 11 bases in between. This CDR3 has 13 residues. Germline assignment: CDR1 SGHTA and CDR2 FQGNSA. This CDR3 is CASSSARPYEQYF. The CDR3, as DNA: TGTGCCAGCAGCTCAGCTCGCCCTTACGAGCAGTACTTC. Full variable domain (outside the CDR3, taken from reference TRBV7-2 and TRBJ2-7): GAGVSQSPSNKVTEKGKDVELRCDPISGHTALYWYRQSLGQGLEFLIYFQGNSAPDKSGLPSDRFSAERTGGSVSTLTIQRTQQEDSAVYLCASSSARPYEQYFGPGTRLTVT.

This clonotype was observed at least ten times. The CDR3 DNA is TGTGCCAGCAGCTTGGGACAGTCTCGAGCTTTCTTT. It codes for CASSLGQSRAFF. The rearrangement links TRBV7-8 to TRBJ1-1; the match to TRBD1 covers 7 bases. This CDR3 spans 12 amino acids. The V segment lost 3 bases and the J segment 10 bases; nucleotides outside the gene matches: 5. Germline V gene lookup returns CDR1 SGHVS and CDR2 FQNEAQ.

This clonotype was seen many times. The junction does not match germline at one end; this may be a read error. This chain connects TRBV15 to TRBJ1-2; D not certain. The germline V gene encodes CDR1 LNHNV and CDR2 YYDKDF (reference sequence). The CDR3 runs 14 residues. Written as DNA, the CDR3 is TGTGCCACCAACAGAGATGACGGTATTGAGGGCTACACCTTC. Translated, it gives CATNRDDGIEGYTF.

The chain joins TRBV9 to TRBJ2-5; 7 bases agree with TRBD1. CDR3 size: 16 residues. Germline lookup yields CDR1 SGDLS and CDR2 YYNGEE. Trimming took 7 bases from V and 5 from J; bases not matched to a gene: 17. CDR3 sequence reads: CASGQGWDSRGETQYF. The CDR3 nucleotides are TGTGCCAGCGGCCAAGGGTGGGACAGCCGGGGTGAGACCCAGTACTTC.

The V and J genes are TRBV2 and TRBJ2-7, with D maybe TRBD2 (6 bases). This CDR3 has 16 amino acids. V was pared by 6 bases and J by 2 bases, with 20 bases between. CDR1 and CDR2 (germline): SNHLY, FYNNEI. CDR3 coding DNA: TGTGCCAGCAGCCAACACCCCTGCGGGGCAACCTACGAGCAGTACTTC. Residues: CASSQHPCGATYEQYF.

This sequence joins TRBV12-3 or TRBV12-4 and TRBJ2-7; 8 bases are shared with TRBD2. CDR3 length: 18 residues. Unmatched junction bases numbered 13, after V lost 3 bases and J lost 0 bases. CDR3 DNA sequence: TGTGCCAGCAGTTTTACCCTCGACCTAGCGGGCATCTCCTACGAGCAGTACTTC. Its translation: CASSFTLDLAGISYEQYF.

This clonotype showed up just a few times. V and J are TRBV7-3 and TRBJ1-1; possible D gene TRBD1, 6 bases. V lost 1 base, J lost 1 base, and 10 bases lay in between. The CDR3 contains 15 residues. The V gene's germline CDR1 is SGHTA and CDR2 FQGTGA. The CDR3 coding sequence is TGTGCCAGCAGCTTAATAGGACAGCAGAACACTGAAGCTTTCTTT. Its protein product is CASSLIGQQNTEAFF.